This T cell receptor beta chain stems from a study of PD-1 blockade in classical Hodgkin lymphoma. Broader study findings: Significant TCR diversity gains by C4D1 occurred in CD4+ but not CD8+ cells.

All the patients suffered relapse after autologous stem cell transplantation, and brentuximab vedotin exposure differed. The method was immunoSEQ multiplex PCR; TCRdb's version includes in-frame clones alone and lacks a portion of them. The repertoire holds nearly 60,000 clones, approximately 90% seen once, with less than 11% in the top ten. V was pared by 2 bases and J by 7 bases, with 4 bases of the junction left unmatched. Per the germline V gene, CDR1 is MRHNA and CDR2 is SNTAGT. This CDR3 is built from 13 residues. Comment on this clone: Its antigen is as yet unknown.

The rearrangement links TRBV6-4 to TRBJ1-1; TRBD1 matches at 7 bases. Sequences were derived from peripheral blood mononuclear cells (PBMCs), sampled before the second cycle of nivolumab. The clonotype comes from a human donor with classical Hodgkin lymphoma. This CDR3 reads CASSDNGDSEAFF. The CDR3 nucleotides are TGTGCCAGCAGTGACAACGGGGACAGTGAAGCTTTCTTT.